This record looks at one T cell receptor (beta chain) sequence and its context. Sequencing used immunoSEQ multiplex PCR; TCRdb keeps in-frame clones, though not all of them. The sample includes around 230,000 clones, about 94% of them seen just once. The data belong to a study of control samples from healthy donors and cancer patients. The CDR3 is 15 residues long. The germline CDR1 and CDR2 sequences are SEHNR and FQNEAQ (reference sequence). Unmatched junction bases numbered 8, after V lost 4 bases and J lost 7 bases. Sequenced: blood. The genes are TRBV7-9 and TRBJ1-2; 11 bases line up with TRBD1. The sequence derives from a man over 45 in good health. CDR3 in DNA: TGTGCCAGCAGCTCATTTGGGACAGGGGGAGCTGGCTACACCTTC. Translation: CASSSFGTGGAGYTF.